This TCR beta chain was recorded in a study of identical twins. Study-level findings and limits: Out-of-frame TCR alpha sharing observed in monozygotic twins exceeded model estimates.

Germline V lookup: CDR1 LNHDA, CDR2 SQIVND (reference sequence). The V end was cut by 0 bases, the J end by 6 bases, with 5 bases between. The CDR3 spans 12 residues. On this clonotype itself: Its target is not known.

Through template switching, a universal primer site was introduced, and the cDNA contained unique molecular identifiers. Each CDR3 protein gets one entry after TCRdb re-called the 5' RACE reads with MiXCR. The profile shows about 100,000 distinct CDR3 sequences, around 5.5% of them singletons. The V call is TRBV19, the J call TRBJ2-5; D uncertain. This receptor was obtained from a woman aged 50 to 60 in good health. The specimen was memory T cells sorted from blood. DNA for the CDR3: TGTGCCAGTAGTATAGATCTAAAGACCCAGTACTTC. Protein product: CASSIDLKTQYF.